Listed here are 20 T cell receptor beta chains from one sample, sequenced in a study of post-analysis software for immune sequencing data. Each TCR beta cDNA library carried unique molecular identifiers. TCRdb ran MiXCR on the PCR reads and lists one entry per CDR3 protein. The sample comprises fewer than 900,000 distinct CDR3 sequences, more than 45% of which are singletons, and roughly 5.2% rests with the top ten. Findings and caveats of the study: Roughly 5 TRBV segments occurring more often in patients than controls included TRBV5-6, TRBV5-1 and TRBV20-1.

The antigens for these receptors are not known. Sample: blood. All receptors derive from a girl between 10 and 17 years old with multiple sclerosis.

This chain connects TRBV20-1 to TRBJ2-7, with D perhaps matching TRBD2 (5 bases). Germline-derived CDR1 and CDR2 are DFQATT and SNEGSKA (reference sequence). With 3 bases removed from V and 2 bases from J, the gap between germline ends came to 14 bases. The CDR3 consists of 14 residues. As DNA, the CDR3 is TGCAGTGCTAGTGCACTAGTCGGACCCTACGAGCAGTACTTC. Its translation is CSASALVGPYEQYF.

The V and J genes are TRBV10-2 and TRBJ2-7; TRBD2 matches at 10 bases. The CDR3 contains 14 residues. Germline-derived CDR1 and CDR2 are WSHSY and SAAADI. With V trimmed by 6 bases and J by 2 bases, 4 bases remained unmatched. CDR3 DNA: TGCGCCAGCAGCGGACTAGCGGAGGCCTACGAGCAGTACTTC. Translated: CASSGLAEAYEQYF.

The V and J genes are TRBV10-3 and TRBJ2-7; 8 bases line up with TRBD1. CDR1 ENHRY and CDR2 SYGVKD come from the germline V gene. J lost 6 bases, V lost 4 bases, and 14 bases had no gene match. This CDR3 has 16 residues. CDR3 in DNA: TGTGCCATCAGTGCCCCGCGGACAGGGAGAGATGGCGAGCAGTACTTC. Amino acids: CAISAPRTGRDGEQYF.

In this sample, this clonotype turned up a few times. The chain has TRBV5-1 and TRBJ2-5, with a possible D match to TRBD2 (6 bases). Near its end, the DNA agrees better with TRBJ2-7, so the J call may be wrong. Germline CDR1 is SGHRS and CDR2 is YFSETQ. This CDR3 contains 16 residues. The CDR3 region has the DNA TGCGCCAGCAGCTTGGGCAGAGGGCCGGAGGGAGACGAGCAGTACTTC. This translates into CASSLGRGPEGDEQYF.

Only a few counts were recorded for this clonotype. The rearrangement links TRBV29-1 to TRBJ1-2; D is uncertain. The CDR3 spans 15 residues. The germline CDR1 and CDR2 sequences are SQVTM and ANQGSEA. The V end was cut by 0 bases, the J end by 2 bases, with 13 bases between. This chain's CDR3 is CSVEDPSAVNYGYTF. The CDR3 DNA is TGCAGCGTTGAAGATCCGTCGGCAGTAAACTATGGCTACACCTTC.

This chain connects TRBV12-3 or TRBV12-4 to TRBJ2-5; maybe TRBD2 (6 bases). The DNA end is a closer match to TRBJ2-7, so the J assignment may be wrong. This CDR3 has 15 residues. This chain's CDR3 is CASSSAGRTGYEQYF. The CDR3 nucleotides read TGTGCCAGCAGTTCGGCGGGACGAACGGGCTACGAGCAGTACTTC.

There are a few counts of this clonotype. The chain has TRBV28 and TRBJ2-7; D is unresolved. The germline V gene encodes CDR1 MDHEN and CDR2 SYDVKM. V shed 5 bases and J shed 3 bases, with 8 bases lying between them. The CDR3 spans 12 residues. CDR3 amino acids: CASSTLVYEQYF. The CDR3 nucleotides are TGTGCCAGCAGTACCTTAGTCTACGAGCAGTACTTC.

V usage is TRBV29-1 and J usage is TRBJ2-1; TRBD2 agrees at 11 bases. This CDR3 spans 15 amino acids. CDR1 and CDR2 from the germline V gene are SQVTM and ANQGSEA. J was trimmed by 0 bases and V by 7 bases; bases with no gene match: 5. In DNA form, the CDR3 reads TGCAGCGCCGGGACTAGCGGAGACTCCTACAATGAGCAGTTCTTC. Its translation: CSAGTSGDSYNEQFF.

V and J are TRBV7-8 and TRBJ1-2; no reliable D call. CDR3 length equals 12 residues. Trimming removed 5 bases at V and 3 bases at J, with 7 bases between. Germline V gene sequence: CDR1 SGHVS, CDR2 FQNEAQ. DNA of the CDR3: TGTGCCAGCAGCCAAGATCACTATGGCTACACCTTC. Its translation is CASSQDHYGYTF.

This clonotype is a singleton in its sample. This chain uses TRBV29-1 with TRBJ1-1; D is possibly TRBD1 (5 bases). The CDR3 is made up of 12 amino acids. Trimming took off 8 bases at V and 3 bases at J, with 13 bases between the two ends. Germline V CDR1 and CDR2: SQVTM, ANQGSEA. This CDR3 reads CSSSREHTEAFF. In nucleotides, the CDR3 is TGCAGCTCGAGCAGGGAACACACTGAAGCTTTCTTT.

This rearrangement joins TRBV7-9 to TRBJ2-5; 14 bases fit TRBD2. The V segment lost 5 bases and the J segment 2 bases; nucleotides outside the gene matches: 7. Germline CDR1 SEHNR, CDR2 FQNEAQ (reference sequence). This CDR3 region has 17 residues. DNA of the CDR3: TGTGCCAGCAGCACGGGACTAGCGGGAGTGGGGCAAGAGACCCAGTACTTC. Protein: CASSTGLAGVGQETQYF.

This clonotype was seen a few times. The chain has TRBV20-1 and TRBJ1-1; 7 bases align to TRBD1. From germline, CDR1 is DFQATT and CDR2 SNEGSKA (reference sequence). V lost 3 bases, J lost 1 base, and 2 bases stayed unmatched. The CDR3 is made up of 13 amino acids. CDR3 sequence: CSASRDRNTEAFF. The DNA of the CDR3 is TGCAGTGCTAGTCGGGACAGGAACACTGAAGCTTTCTTT.

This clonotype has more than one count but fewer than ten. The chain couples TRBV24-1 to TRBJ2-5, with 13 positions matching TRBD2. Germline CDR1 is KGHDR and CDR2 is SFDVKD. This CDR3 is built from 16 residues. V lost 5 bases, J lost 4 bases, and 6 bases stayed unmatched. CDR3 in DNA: TGTGCCACCAGTGGGACTAGCGGGAGCCTCGGAGAGACCCAGTACTTC. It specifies CATSGTSGSLGETQYF.

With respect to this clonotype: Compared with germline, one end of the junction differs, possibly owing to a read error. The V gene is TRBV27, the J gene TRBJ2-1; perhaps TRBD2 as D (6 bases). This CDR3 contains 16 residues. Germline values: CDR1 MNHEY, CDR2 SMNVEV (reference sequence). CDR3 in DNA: TGTGCCAGCAGTTGGGGACTCCTGAGCTCCTACAATAAGCAGTTCTTC. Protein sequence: CASSWGLLSSYNKQFF.

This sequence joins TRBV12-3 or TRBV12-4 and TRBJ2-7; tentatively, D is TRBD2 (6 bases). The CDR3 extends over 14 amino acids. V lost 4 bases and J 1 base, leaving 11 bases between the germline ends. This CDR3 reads CASSWRAGSYEQYF. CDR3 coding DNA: TGTGCCAGCAGTTGGAGGGCGGGATCCTACGAGCAGTACTTC.

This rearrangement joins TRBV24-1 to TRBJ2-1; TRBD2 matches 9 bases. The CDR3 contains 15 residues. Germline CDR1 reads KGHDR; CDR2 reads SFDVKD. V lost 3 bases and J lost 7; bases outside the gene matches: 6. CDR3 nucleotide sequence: TGTGCCACCAGTGATCCTAGTAGCGGGAGAAATGAGCAGTTCTTC. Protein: CATSDPSSGRNEQFF.

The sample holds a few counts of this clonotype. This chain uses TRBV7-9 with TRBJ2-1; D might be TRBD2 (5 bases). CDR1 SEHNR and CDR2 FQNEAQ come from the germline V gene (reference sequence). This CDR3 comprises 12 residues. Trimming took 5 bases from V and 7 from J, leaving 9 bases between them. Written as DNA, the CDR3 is TGTGCCAGCAGCCCTAAGCGGAATGAGCAGTTCTTC. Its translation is CASSPKRNEQFF.

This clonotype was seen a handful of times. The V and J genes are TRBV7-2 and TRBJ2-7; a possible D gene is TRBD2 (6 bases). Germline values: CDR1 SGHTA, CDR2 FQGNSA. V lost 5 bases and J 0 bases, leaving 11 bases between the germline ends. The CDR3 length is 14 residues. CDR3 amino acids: CASSRDGSSYEQYF. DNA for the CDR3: TGTGCCAGCAGCCGCGACGGGAGCTCCTACGAGCAGTACTTC.

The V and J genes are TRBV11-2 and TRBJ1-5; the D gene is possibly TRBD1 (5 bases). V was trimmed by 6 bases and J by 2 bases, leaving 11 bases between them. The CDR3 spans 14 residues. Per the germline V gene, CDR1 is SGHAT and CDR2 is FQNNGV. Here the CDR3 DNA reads TGTGCCAGCAGTCAGGGTACGGGCAATCAGCCCCAGCATTTT. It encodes CASSQGTGNQPQHF.

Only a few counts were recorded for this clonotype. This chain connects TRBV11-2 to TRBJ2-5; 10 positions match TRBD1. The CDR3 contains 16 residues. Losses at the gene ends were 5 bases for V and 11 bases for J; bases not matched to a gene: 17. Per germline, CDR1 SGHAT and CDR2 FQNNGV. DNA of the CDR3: TGTGCCAGCAGCCTCAGGAGACAGGGGGCCTCTTGGGAGCAGTACTTC. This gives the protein CASSLRRQGASWEQYF.